These T cell receptor beta chains were read from a single sample in a study of blood T cell repertoires in COVID-19. Repertoires were generated with immunoSEQ multiplex PCR, while TCRdb's copy carries only in-frame clones and drops some. The sample consists of fewer than 150,000 clones, 70% to 90% of them appearing once. The sequencing sample was made of peripheral blood. The receptor set was obtained from a human donor in a cohort sampled during active COVID-19. CDR3s include the opening cysteine and the closing phenylalanine or tryptophan. Fields, in order: CDR3 protein, CDR3 DNA, CDR3 length, clone size, D gene, J gene, V gene. The D gene is left open where the match is weak. Clone size is shown for a subset of rows, as once, few, many or a class of expanded clone.

CASSIQGARRETQYF,TGTGCCAGCAGTATCCAGGGGGCGCGGAGAGAGACCCAGTACTTC,15,once,TRBD1,TRBJ2-5,TRBV6-5
CAWSVSGSRSQYF,TGTGCCTGGAGTGTTAGCGGGAGCCGGAGCCAGTACTTC,13,NA,TRBD2,TRBJ2-5,TRBV30
CASSPDRGALNEKLFF,TGTGCCAGCAGCCCTGACCGCGGGGCCTTGAATGAAAAACTGTTTTTT,16,NA,NA,TRBJ1-4,TRBV4-2
CASSETGQGGTGEKLFF,TGTGCCAGCAGTGAGACGGGACAGGGGGGAACTGGTGAAAAACTGTTTTTT,17,NA,TRBD1,TRBJ1-4,TRBV2
CASSLQSTVGNTEAFF,TGTGCCAGCAGCTTACAGTCGACAGTCGGGAACACTGAAGCTTTCTTT,16,NA,NA,TRBJ1-1,TRBV7-2
CASSFLEGSGNEQFF,TGTGCCAGCAGCTTTTTGGAGGGGTCGGGAAATGAGCAGTTCTTC,15,few,NA,TRBJ2-1,TRBV5-8
CASNDRGSYEQYF,TGTGCCAGCAACGACAGGGGATCCTACGAGCAGTACTTC,13,NA,TRBD1,TRBJ2-7,TRBV27
CASSSRTGGGLSPLHF,TGTGCCAGCAGTTCCCGGACAGGGGGCGGCCTTTCACCCCTCCACTTT,16,NA,TRBD1,TRBJ1-6,TRBV27
CASTTGTGSGANVLTF,TGTGCCAGTACCACGGGGACAGGGTCTGGGGCCAACGTCCTGACTTTC,16,NA,TRBD1,TRBJ2-6,TRBV19
CASSDLLTSTEAFF,TGTGCCAGCAGTGATCTCCTCACGAGCACTGAAGCTTTCTTT,14,few,NA,TRBJ1-1,TRBV6-1
CASSQQAADPATQYF,TGCGCCAGCAGCCAACAGGCAGCCGACCCCGCAACGCAGTATTTT,15,NA,NA,TRBJ2-3,TRBV4-1
CASSLDGGTGLPYEQYF,TGTGCCAGCAGCTTAGATGGAGGGACAGGATTACCTTACGAGCAGTACTTC,17,NA,TRBD1,TRBJ2-7,TRBV11-2
CVSSLAGGQETQYF,TGTGTCAGCAGTCTAGCGGGGGGCCAAGAGACCCAGTACTTC,14,NA,TRBD2,TRBJ2-5,TRBV6-2/TRBV6-3
CASSYTGAVANEKLFF,TGTGCCAGCAGCTACACAGGGGCGGTTGCTAATGAAAAACTGTTTTTT,16,NA,TRBD1,TRBJ1-4,TRBV5-5
CASSQVSSPEAFF,TGTGCCAGCAGCCAAGTCTCTAGCCCTGAAGCTTTCTTT,13,NA,NA,TRBJ1-1,TRBV14
CASSKTGTGGEAPGNNSPLHF,TGTGCCAGCAGCAAAACGGGGACAGGGGGCGAGGCCCCCGGGAATAATTCACCCCTCCACTTT,21,NA,NA,TRBJ1-6,TRBV21-1
CASSEGDGYTEAFF,TGTGCCAGCAGTGAGGGAGACGGGTACACTGAAGCTTTCTTT,14,NA,NA,TRBJ1-1,TRBV6-4
CASSFFGGGKETQYF,TGTGCCAGCAGTTTCTTTGGCGGGGGGAAAGAGACCCAGTACTTC,15,NA,TRBD2,TRBJ2-5,TRBV6-5
CASSLGAGGSERNEQFF,TGCGCCAGCAGCTTGGGCGCCGGAGGTAGCGAGCGAAATGAGCAGTTCTTC,17,NA,NA,TRBJ2-1,TRBV5-1
CSVEDSTYTEAFF,TGCAGCGTTGAAGATAGTACGTACACTGAAGCTTTCTTT,13,NA,NA,TRBJ1-1,TRBV29-1
CASQDRNNQPQHF,TGTGCCAGCCAGGACAGGAACAATCAGCCCCAGCATTTT,13,NA,TRBD1,TRBJ1-5,TRBV6-6
CASRGPGRQNSPLHF,TGTGCCAGCAGGGGTCCAGGCAGACAGAATTCACCCCTCCACTTT,15,NA,NA,TRBJ1-6,TRBV2
CASSPRGNTEAFF,TGTGCCAGTAGTCCTAGGGGGAACACTGAAGCTTTCTTT,13,NA,NA,TRBJ1-1,TRBV19
CASSQDRGGGPKDTQYF,TGTGCCAGCAGCCAAGATAGGGGCGGGGGGCCAAAAGATACGCAGTATTTT,17,NA,TRBD2,TRBJ2-3,TRBV4-2
CASSSRVNEQFF,TGTGCCAGCAGCAGCAGGGTGAATGAGCAGTTCTTC,12,NA,NA,TRBJ2-1,TRBV7-9
CASSDWAPTGGELFF,TGCGCCAGCAGTGACTGGGCACCCACAGGCGGGGAGCTGTTTTTT,15,NA,NA,TRBJ2-2,TRBV10-2
CASSLDTLIGQYF,TGTGCCAGCAGTTTGGACACGTTAATCGGGCAGTACTTC,13,NA,NA,TRBJ2-7,TRBV12-3/TRBV12-4
CAWSVPGPGANVLTF,TGTGCCTGGAGCGTCCCAGGGCCTGGGGCCAACGTCCTGACTTTC,15,NA,NA,TRBJ2-6,TRBV30
CASSPTLAGGHRISTDTQYF,TGCGCCAGCAGCCCAACTCTAGCGGGGGGGCATAGGATCTCCACAGATACGCAGTATTTT,20,NA,TRBD2,TRBJ2-3,TRBV5-1
CASREQSSGNTIYF,TGTGCCAGCAGAGAACAGTCCTCTGGAAACACCATATATTTT,14,once,NA,TRBJ1-3,TRBV21-1
CSAWTDIEAFF,TGCAGTGCTTGGACAGACATTGAAGCTTTCTTT,11,NA,NA,TRBJ1-1,TRBV20-1
CASSHTIPFRKGVTEKLFF,TGTGCCAGCAGCCACACGATCCCCTTCCGCAAGGGGGTAACAGAAAAACTGTTTTTT,19,NA,NA,TRBJ1-4,TRBV14
CASSPFGGEPQHF,TGCGCCAGCAGCCCCTTCGGGGGGGAGCCCCAGCATTTT,13,NA,NA,TRBJ1-5,TRBV5-1
CASSLGQAQGTQYF,TGTGCCAGCAGCTTAGGACAGGCCCAAGGGACCCAGTACTTC,14,NA,NA,TRBJ2-5,TRBV7-9
CASTQQGNTEAFF,TGTGCCAGCACCCAACAGGGGAACACTGAAGCTTTCTTT,13,NA,NA,TRBJ1-1,TRBV3-1/TRBV3-2
CASSERGYEQYF,TGTGCCAGCAGTGAGAGAGGGTACGAGCAGTACTTC,12,few,NA,TRBJ2-7,TRBV6-1
CASSQPRRGGGVDTQYF,TGCGCCAGCAGCCAACCCCGCCGAGGCGGGGGGGTTGATACGCAGTATTTT,17,NA,TRBD2,TRBJ2-3,TRBV4-1
CASSFPGLSTDTQYF,TGTGCCAGCAGCTTCCCGGGACTGAGCACAGATACGCAGTATTTT,15,NA,NA,TRBJ2-3,TRBV5-4
CASSLAPRDRQYF,TGTGCCAGCAGCTTAGCCCCGAGGGACAGGCAGTACTTC,13,few,TRBD1,TRBJ2-7,TRBV7-2
CASSPSDRGRQPQHF,TGTGCCAGCAGCCCGTCGGACAGGGGCCGACAGCCCCAGCATTTT,15,NA,TRBD1,TRBJ1-5,TRBV7-8
CASSVEAVTEQYF,TGCGCCAGCAGTGTAGAGGCAGTGACCGAGCAGTACTTC,13,NA,NA,TRBJ2-7,TRBV10-2
CASRDTYQETQYF,TGTGCCAGCAGGGACACCTACCAAGAGACCCAGTACTTC,13,NA,NA,TRBJ2-5,TRBV12-3/TRBV12-4
CSVELRIKQDIAFF,TGCAGCGTTGAACTTCGTATTAAACAGGACATAGCTTTCTTT,14,NA,NA,TRBJ1-1,TRBV29-1
CASSNQGGNEKLFF,TGTGCCAGCAGCAACCAGGGGGGTAATGAAAAACTGTTTTTT,14,once,TRBD1,TRBJ1-4,TRBV6-6
CAISRTSWGTGELFF,TGTGCCATCAGTCGGACTAGTTGGGGCACCGGGGAGCTGTTTTTT,15,NA,TRBD2,TRBJ2-2,TRBV10-3
CASSSQGAGYGYTF,TGTGCCAGTAGTTCACAGGGGGCCGGCTATGGCTACACCTTC,14,NA,TRBD1,TRBJ1-2,TRBV19
CASSLRGNEQFF,TGTGCCAGCAGTTTACGGGGCAATGAGCAGTTCTTC,12,NA,NA,TRBJ2-1,TRBV12-3/TRBV12-4
CASSLDRVLREQYF,TGTGCCAGCAGCTTGGACAGGGTATTGCGCGAGCAGTACTTC,14,NA,NA,TRBJ2-7,TRBV5-8
CASYSPTGALHF,TGTGCCAGCTACAGTCCTACCGGTGCCCTCCACTTT,12,NA,NA,TRBJ1-6,TRBV6-5
CASSLVGTGNEKLFF,TGCGCCAGCAGCTTAGTCGGGACAGGGAACGAAAAACTGTTTTTT,15,NA,TRBD1,TRBJ1-4,TRBV5-1
CASSFTAGYEAFF,TGCGCCAGCAGCTTCACCGCAGGCTATGAAGCTTTCTTT,13,NA,NA,TRBJ1-1,TRBV5-1
CAWSRAGGWTGELFF,TGTGCCTGGAGTCGGGCAGGGGGTTGGACCGGGGAGCTGTTTTTT,15,NA,TRBD1,TRBJ2-2,TRBV30
CASSVQGRNSPLHF,TGTGCCAGCAGCGTTCAGGGAAGAAATTCACCCCTCCACTTT,14,NA,NA,TRBJ1-6,TRBV9